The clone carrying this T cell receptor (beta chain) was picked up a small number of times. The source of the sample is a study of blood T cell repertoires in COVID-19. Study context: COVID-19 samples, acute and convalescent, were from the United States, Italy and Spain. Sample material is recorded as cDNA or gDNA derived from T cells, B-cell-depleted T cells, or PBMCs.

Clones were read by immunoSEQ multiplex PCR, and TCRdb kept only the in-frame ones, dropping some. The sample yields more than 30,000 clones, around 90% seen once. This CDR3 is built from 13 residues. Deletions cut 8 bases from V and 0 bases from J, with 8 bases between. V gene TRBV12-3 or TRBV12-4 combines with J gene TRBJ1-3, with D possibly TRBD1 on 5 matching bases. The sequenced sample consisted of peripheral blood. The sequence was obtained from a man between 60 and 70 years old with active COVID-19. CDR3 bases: TGTGCCAGCGGGGGGAGCTCTGGAAACACCATATATTTT. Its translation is CASGGSSGNTIYF.